The clone carrying this T cell receptor beta chain was seen just once. The antigen remains undetermined. Germline V gives CDR1 SGHRS, CDR2 YFSETQ. V lost 3 bases to trimming and J lost 4 bases; unmatched junction nucleotides: 10. The CDR3 extends over 17 amino acids. The data are from a study of T cell responses to AZD1222 COVID-19 vaccine. Regarding the study as a whole: Among the donors, most were white British and more were female, and clonal diversity was possibly underestimated. Only a handful of individuals given AZD1222 were seropositive at baseline. Regions 160-218 and 743-854 dominated among vaccine-associated CD4 TCRs spanning spike. The study found Spike-specific TCR breadth and depth rose after two AZD1222 doses.

The data were produced by immunoSEQ multiplex PCR, yet TCRdb's version contains in-frame clones alone and is incomplete. This table has around 92,000 clones, approximately 90% appearing once. The starting material was peripheral blood, obtained on day 0 of AZD1222 vaccination. This TCR was sampled from an adult in good health. V and J are TRBV5-1 and TRBJ2-4; 10 bases are a match to TRBD1. The CDR3 region has the DNA TGCGCCAGCAGCTACCCCGGAGCGGGACAGGGGAAAAACATTCAGTACTTC. This gives the protein CASSYPGAGQGKNIQYF.